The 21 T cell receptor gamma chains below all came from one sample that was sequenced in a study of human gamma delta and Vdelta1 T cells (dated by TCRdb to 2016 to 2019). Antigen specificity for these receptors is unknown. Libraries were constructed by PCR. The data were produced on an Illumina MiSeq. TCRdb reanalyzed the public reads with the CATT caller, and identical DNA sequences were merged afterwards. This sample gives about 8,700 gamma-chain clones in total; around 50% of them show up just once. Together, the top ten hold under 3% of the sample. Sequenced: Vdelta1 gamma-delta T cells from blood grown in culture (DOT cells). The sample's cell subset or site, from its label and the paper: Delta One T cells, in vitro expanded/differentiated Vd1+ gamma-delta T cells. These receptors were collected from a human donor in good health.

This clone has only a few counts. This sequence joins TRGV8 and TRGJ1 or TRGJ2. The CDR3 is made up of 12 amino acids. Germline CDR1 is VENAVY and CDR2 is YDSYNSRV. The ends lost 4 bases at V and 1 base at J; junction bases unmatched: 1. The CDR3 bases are TGTGCCACCTGGGAAAATTATTATAAGAAACTCTTT. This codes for CATWENYYKKLF.

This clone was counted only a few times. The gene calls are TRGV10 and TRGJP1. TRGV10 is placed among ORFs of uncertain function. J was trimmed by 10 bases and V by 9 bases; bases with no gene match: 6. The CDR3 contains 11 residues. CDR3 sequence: CAACLFWFKIF. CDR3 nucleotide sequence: TGTGCTGCGTGCTTATTTTGGTTCAAGATATTT.

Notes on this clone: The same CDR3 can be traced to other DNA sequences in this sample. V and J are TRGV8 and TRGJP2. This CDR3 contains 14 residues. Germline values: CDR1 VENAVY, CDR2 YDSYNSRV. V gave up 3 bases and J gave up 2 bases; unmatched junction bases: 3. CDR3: CATWDSSSDWIKTF. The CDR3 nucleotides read TGTGCCACCTGGGATTCAAGTAGTGATTGGATCAAGACGTTT.

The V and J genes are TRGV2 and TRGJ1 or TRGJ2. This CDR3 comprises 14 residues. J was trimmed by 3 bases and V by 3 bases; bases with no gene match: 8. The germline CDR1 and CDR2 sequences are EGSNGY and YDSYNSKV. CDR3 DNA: TGTGCCACCTGGGACAGAAACCTTTATTATAAGAAACTCTTT. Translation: CATWDRNLYYKKLF.

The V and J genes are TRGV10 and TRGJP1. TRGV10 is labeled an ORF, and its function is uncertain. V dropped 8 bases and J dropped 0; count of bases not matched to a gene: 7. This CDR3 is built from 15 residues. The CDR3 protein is CAAWESDTTGWFKIF. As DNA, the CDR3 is TGTGCTGCGTGGGAATCCGATACCACTGGTTGGTTCAAGATATTT.

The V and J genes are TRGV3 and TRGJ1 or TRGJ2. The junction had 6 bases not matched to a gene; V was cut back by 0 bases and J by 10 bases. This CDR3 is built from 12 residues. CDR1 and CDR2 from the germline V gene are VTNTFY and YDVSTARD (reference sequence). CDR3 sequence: CATWDRREKKLF. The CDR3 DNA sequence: TGTGCCACCTGGGACAGGCGGGAAAAGAAACTCTTT.

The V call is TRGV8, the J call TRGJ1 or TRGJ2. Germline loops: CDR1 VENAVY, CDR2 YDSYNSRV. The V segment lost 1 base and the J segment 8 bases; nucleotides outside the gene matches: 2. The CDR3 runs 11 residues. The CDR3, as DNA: TGTGCCACCTGGGATAGAAATAAGAAACTCTTT. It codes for CATWDRNKKLF.

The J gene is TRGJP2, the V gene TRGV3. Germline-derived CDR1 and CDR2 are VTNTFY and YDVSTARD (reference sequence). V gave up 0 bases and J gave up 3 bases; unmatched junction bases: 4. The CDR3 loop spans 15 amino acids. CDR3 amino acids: CATWDRLGSDWIKTF. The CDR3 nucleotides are TGTGCCACCTGGGACAGGCTGGGTAGTGATTGGATCAAGACGTTT.

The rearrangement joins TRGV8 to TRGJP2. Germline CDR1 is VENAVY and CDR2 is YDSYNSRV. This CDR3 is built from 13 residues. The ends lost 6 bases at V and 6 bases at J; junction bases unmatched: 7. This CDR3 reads CATWNLRDWIKTF. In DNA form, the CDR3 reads TGTGCCACCTGGAACCTTCGTGATTGGATCAAGACGTTT.

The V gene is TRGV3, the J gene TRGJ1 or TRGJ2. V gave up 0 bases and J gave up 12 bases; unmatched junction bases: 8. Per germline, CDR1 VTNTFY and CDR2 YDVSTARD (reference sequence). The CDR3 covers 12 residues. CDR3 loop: CATWDRVTGKLF. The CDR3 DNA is TGTGCCACCTGGGACAGGGTCACGGGGAAACTCTTT.

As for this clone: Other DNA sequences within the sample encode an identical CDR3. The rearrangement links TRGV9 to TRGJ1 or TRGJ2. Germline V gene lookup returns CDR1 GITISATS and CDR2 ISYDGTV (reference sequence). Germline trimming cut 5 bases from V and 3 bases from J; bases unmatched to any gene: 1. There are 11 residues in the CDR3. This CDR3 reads CALWVYYKKLF. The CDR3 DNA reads TGTGCCTTGTGGGTTTATTATAAGAAACTCTTT.

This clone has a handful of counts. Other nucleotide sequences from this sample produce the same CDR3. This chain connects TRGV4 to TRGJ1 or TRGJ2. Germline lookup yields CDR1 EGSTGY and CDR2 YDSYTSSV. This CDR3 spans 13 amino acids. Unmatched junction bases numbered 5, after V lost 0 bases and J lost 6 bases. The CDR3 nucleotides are TGTGCCACCTGGGATGGGCCTGGTTATAAGAAACTCTTT. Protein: CATWDGPGYKKLF.

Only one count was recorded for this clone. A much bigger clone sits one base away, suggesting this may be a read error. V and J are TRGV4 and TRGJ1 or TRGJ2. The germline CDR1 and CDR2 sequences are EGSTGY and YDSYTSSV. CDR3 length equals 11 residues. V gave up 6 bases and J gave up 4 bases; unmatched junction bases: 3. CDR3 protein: CATWLYYKKLF. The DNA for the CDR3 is TGTGCCACCTGGTTATATTATAAGAAACTCTTT.

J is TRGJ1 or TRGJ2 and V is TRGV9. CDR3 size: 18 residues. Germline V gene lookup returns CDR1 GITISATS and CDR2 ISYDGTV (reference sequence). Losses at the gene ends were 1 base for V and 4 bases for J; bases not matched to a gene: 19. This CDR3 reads CALWEVRPGIREYYKKLF. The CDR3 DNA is TGTGCCTTGTGGGAGGTTAGGCCCGGCATCCGTGAATATTATAAGAAACTCTTT.

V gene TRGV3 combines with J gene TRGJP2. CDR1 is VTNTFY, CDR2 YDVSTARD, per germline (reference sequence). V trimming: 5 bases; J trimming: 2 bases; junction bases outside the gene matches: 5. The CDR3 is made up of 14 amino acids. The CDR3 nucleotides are TGTGCCACCTGGGCCCGAAGTAGTGATTGGATCAAGACGTTT. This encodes CATWARSSDWIKTF.

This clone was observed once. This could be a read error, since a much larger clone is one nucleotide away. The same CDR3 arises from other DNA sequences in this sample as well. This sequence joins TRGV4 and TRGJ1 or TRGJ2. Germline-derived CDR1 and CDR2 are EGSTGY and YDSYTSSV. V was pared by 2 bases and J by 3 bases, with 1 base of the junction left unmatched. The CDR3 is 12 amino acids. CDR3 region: CATWDVYYKKLF. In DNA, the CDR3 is TGTGCCACCTGGGATGTTTATTATAAGAAACTCTTT.

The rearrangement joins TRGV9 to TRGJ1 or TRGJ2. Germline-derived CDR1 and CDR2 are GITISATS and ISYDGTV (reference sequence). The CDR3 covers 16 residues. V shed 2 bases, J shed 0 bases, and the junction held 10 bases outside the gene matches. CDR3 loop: CALWEGPTRNYYKKLF. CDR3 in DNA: TGTGCCTTGTGGGAGGGGCCGACCAGGAATTATTATAAGAAACTCTTT.

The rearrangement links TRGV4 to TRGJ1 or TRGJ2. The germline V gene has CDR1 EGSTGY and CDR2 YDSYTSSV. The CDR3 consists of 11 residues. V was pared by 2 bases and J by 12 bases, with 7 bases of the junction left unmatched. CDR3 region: CATWDESGKLF. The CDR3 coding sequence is TGTGCCACCTGGGATGAATCTGGGAAACTCTTT.

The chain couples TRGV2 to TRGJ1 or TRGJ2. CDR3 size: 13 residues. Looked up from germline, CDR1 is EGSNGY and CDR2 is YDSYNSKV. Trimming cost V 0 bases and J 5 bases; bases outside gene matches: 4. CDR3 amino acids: CATWDGDHYKKLF. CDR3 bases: TGTGCCACCTGGGACGGGGATCATTATAAGAAACTCTTT.

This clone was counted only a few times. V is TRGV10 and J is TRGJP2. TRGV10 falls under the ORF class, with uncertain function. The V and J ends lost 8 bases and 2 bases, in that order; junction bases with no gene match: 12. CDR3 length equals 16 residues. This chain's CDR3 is CAAWDYTRSSDWIKTF. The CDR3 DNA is TGTGCTGCGTGGGATTATACTAGGAGTAGTGATTGGATCAAGACGTTT.

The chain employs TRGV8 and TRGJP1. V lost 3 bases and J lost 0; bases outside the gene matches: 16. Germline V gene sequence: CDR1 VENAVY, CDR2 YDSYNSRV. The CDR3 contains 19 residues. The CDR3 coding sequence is TGTGCCACCTGGGATGGGGAATTGACCCTCTATACCACTGGTTGGTTCAAGATATTT. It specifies CATWDGELTLYTTGWFKIF.